These 32 T cell receptor beta chains came from one sample sequenced in a study. TCRdb passed the 5' RACE reads through MiXCR, listing each CDR3 protein once. The sample yields tens of thousands of distinct CDR3 sequences, about 20% seen once. Sequenced: memory CD4+ T cells sorted from a lymph node. The subset here: memory CD4+ T cells, CD4+CD45RO+CD25-. The receptor source for this set is a female donor with breast cancer.

The chain combines TRBV28 with TRBJ2-3, with unresolved D. The CDR3 has 11 residues. Germline CDR1 and CDR2: MDHEN and SYDVKM. The V end was cut by 7 bases, the J end by 2 bases, with 4 bases between. The CDR3 region is CASTSTDTQYF. Written as DNA, the CDR3 is TGTGCCAGCACATCCACAGATACGCAGTATTTT.

This clonotype was recorded a few times. The rearrangement links TRBV7-8 to TRBJ2-7; TRBD2 matches 11 bases. This CDR3 comprises 15 residues. Losses at the gene ends were 5 bases for V and 2 bases for J; bases not matched to a gene: 5. Germline V gives CDR1 SGHVS, CDR2 FQNEAQ. CDR3: CASSNPTSGTYEQYF. The CDR3 DNA is TGTGCCAGCAGCAATCCGACTAGCGGGACCTACGAGCAGTACTTC.

This chain uses TRBV9 with TRBJ2-1, with D perhaps assigned TRBD1 or TRBD2 (6 bases each). V shed 4 bases and J shed 10 bases, with 12 bases lying between them. Germline CDR1 and CDR2: SGDLS and YYNGEE. CDR3 length equals 12 residues. This CDR3 is CASSLGGEEQFF. The CDR3 DNA follows: TGTGCCAGCAGCCTGGGGGGCGAAGAGCAGTTCTTC.

Many counts were recorded for this clonotype. V and J are TRBV6-2 or TRBV6-3 and TRBJ1-2, with D possibly matching TRBD1 (6 bases). CDR1 is MNHEY and CDR2 is SVGEGT in the germline V gene. V was pared by 6 bases and J by 4 bases, with 9 bases between. The CDR3 covers 12 residues. The CDR3 DNA reads as TGTGCCAGCAGAGGGGGGACCTATGGCTACACCTTC. It encodes CASRGGTYGYTF.

V and J are TRBV20-1 and TRBJ2-7; D ambiguous. Germline V gene lookup returns CDR1 DFQATT and CDR2 SNEGSKA (reference sequence). This CDR3 is built from 15 residues. V dropped 5 bases and J dropped 5 bases, with 22 bases sitting between them. The CDR3 nucleotides are TGCAGTGCTCTCCTAACCAGGACGGCTAACGACGAGCAGTACTTC. Protein sequence: CSALLTRTANDEQYF.

V is TRBV4-2 and J is TRBJ1-4; TRBD1 aligns across 7 bases. Looked up from germline, CDR1 is LGHNA and CDR2 is YNFKEQ. The ends lost 8 bases at V and 6 bases at J; junction bases unmatched: 12. The CDR3 loop spans 15 amino acids. The CDR3 DNA follows: TGTGCCAGCCAGGTTCAGACAGGGCCGGATGAAAAACTGTTTTTT. This codes for CASQVQTGPDEKLFF.

Remarks on this clonotype: A much larger clone lies one base from this, so it may be a read error. This rearrangement joins TRBV7-3 to TRBJ2-1, with D hard to call. Per germline, CDR1 SGHTA and CDR2 FQGTGA. The CDR3 contains 15 residues. The chain's CDR3 is CAGSLTVYPYNEQFF. The CDR3 DNA reads TGTGCCGGCAGCTTAACAGTCTACCCCTACAATGAGCAGTTCTTC.

With regard to this clonotype: At one end the junction does not follow the germline gene, possibly because of a read error. The chain is built from TRBV3-1 and TRBJ1-3; D not resolved. Germline V gene lookup returns CDR1 LGHDT and CDR2 YNNKEL (reference sequence). This CDR3 is 15 amino acids long. The DNA for the CDR3 is TGTGCCAGCAGCCAAGGTTCCCATTCTGGTAACACCATATATTTT. As protein: CASSQGSHSGNTIYF.

This clonotype has a handful of counts. This chain uses TRBV20-1 with TRBJ1-3; D not resolved. Germline assignment: CDR1 DFQATT and CDR2 SNEGSKA (reference sequence). Between the trimmed V and J ends, which lost 0 bases and 0 bases, there was a span of 9 bases. This CDR3 has 15 amino acids. The DNA of the CDR3 is TGCAGTGCTAGAGATGACCAGTTCTCTGGAAACACCATATATTTT. Amino acids: CSARDDQFSGNTIYF.

Notes on this clonotype: A much larger clonotype is one base distant, so this may be a read error. This sequence joins TRBV5-1 and TRBJ2-1, with D unclear. Per the germline V gene, CDR1 is SGHRS and CDR2 is YFSETQ. The CDR3 contains 12 residues. CDR3 DNA sequence: TGCGCCAGCAGCCCCGATTACAAGGAGCAGTTCTTC. As protein: CASSPDYKEQFF.

Points on this clonotype: This is likely a read error, given that the CDR3 carries no conserved phenylalanine or tryptophan at its end. The chain uses TRBV5-1 and TRBJ1-1; D is unresolved. V was clipped by 5 bases and J by 5 bases, with 13 bases between them. Germline loops: CDR1 SGHRS, CDR2 YFSETQ. CDR3 size: 13 residues. In DNA form, the CDR3 reads TGCGCCAGCAGTGACGCTCTGGGAACTGAAGCTTTCGTT. This encodes CASSDALGTEAFV.

A note on this clonotype: This clone may be a read error of a much larger clone one base away. The rearrangement joins TRBV20-1 to TRBJ2-3; 10 bases fit TRBD2. Germline CDR1 is DFQATT and CDR2 is SNEGSKA (reference sequence). This CDR3 comprises 14 residues. CDR3 residues: CIAYPSGRTDTQYF. The CDR3, as DNA: TGCATTGCTTACCCTAGCGGGAGAACAGATACGCAGTATTTT.

This clonotype was observed a handful of times. The genes are TRBV6-6 and TRBJ2-2, with D perhaps matching TRBD2 (5 bases). The CDR3 extends over 15 amino acids. The V and J ends lost 6 bases and 3 bases respectively, with 14 bases between them. Per the germline V gene, CDR1 is MNHNY and CDR2 is SVGAGI (reference sequence). The DNA for the CDR3 is TGTGCCAGCAGCACTCCGGGGAGTTACACCGGGGAGCTGTTTTTT. Amino acids: CASSTPGSYTGELFF.

This clonotype occurred many times. The gene calls are TRBV5-1 and TRBJ2-7; 9 nucleotides agree with TRBD2. CDR3 length: 14 residues. Germline assignment: CDR1 SGHRS and CDR2 YFSETQ. V lost 3 bases to trimming and J lost 4 bases; unmatched junction nucleotides: 5. CDR3 coding DNA: TGCGCCAGCAGCTGGCGGGAGGGAGGGTACGAGCAGTACTTC. Residues: CASSWREGGYEQYF.

This clonotype was seen more than once but under ten times. A junction end diverges from the germline sequence, so it may reflect a read error. The V gene is TRBV28, the J gene TRBJ1-1; D is perhaps TRBD1 (5 bases). The CDR3 runs 13 residues. CDR1 and CDR2 from the germline V gene are MDHEN and SYDVKM. In DNA form, the CDR3 reads TGTGCCAGCACCAAGACCAACAGGCCTAGTTTCAACTTT. As protein: CASTKTNRPSFNF.

The chain joins TRBV29-1 to TRBJ2-7; possibly TRBD1 for D (6 bases). CDR1 is SQVTM, CDR2 ANQGSEA, per germline. V was trimmed by 7 bases and J by 3 bases, leaving 19 bases between them. The CDR3 is 14 amino acids. The CDR3 DNA follows: TGCAGCGCCGACACTTCTCAGGGGAGCTACGAGCAGTACTTC. The encoded protein is CSADTSQGSYEQYF.

This clonotype turned up a few times. The J gene is TRBJ2-3, the V gene TRBV5-1, with D perhaps TRBD1 (5 bases). Germline-derived CDR1 and CDR2 are SGHRS and YFSETQ. CDR3 length: 14 residues. V gave up 7 bases and J gave up 0 bases, with 12 bases separating them. The CDR3 DNA sequence: TGCGCCAGCCGAACAGGAGCTAGCACAGATACGCAGTATTTT. Protein: CASRTGASTDTQYF.

As to this clonotype: A clone one base away is much larger, so this may be a read error. No conserved phenylalanine or tryptophan is present at the end of the CDR3, so a read error is the likely explanation. The genes are TRBV5-1 and TRBJ2-3; D is ambiguous. CDR1 and CDR2 from the germline V gene are SGHRS and YFSETQ. The CDR3 is made up of 13 amino acids. V was cut by 5 bases and J by 5 bases, with 12 bases left in between. Here the CDR3 reads CASRPDPRDTQYI. In nucleotides, the CDR3 is TGCGCCAGCAGGCCCGACCCCCGAGATACGCAGTATATT.

This clonotype appeared once. The chain has TRBV11-3 and TRBJ2-7; D not resolved. Trimming removed 0 bases at V and 5 bases at J, with 11 bases between. Per the germline V gene, CDR1 is SGHNT and CDR2 is YENEEA. This CDR3 spans 14 amino acids. The CDR3, as DNA: TGTGCCAGCAGCTTAGAGTCAGGATCCCACGAGCAGTACTTC. The encoded protein is CASSLESGSHEQYF.

In this sample, this clonotype turned up a few times. J is TRBJ2-5 and V is TRBV7-9; D is ambiguous. CDR3 length: 12 residues. Deletions cut 0 bases from V and 2 bases from J, with 1 base between. From germline, CDR1 is SEHNR and CDR2 FQNEAQ (reference sequence). CDR3 sequence reads: CASSLAQETQYF. The CDR3 DNA reads TGTGCCAGCAGCTTAGCGCAAGAGACCCAGTACTTC.

The V gene is TRBV28, the J gene TRBJ1-5, with D perhaps matching TRBD1 (5 bases). Per the germline V gene, CDR1 is MDHEN and CDR2 is SYDVKM. Trimming removed 6 bases from V and 6 bases from J, with 12 bases in between. This CDR3 spans 13 amino acids. The CDR3 reads CASRGGNSQPQHF. The CDR3 DNA reads as TGTGCCAGCAGGGGGGGGAATAGTCAGCCCCAGCATTTT.

Notes on this clonotype: A read error may be the cause here, since a much bigger clone is one base away. J is TRBJ1-2 and V is TRBV12-3 or TRBV12-4, with 10 nucleotides matching TRBD1. The CDR3 has 13 amino acids. CDR3 loop: CTSSLGQGEGYTF. DNA of the CDR3: TGTACCAGCAGTTTAGGACAGGGGGAAGGCTACACCTTC.

The gene calls are TRBV6-5 and TRBJ2-5; no reliable D call. The CDR3 totals 13 residues. V shed 9 bases and J shed 0 bases, with 11 bases lying between them. Germline CDR1 is MNHEY and CDR2 is SVGAGI. The CDR3: CASSSLDQETQYF. CDR3 nucleotide sequence: TGTGCCAGTAGTAGTCTCGACCAAGAGACCCAGTACTTC.

This clonotype was detected many times. The genes are TRBV6-1 and TRBJ1-5; D gene ambiguous. The CDR3 extends over 14 amino acids. V was pared by 2 bases and J by 5 bases, with 10 bases between. Looked up from germline, CDR1 is MNHNS and CDR2 is SASEGT. The CDR3 reads CASSEQNAYQPQHF. The DNA of the CDR3 is TGTGCCAGCAGTGAACAGAACGCTTATCAGCCCCAGCATTTT.

This clonotype appeared once. The chain joins TRBV6-6 to TRBJ1-6; the match to TRBD1 covers 7 bases. Germline CDR1 and CDR2: MNHNY and SVGAGI (reference sequence). Trimming cost V 5 bases and J 10 bases; bases outside gene matches: 11. The CDR3 totals 15 residues. CDR3 nucleotides: TGTGCCAGCAGTAGTAGGGGGCCGGGGTACTCACCCCTCCACTTT. Its translation: CASSSRGPGYSPLHF.

Many counts were recorded for this clonotype. This chain links TRBV20-1 with TRBJ2-1; TRBD2 might be the D (5 bases). Germline values: CDR1 DFQATT, CDR2 SNEGSKA (reference sequence). The V end lost 3 bases, the J end lost 2 bases, and 14 bases lay between the germline ends. The CDR3 length is 15 residues. CDR3 sequence: CSASDWRSPYNEQFF. The CDR3 nucleotides are TGCAGTGCTAGTGATTGGAGGTCACCCTACAATGAGCAGTTCTTC.

This clonotype has a handful of counts. The V gene is TRBV29-1, the J gene TRBJ2-5; D uncertain. Germline V lookup: CDR1 SQVTM, CDR2 ANQGSEA. CDR3 size: 11 residues. V was clipped by 4 bases and J by 1 base, with 4 bases between them. The CDR3 sequence is CSVVPQETQYF. The CDR3, as DNA: TGCAGCGTTGTCCCCCAAGAGACCCAGTACTTC.

The chain has TRBV27 and TRBJ1-1; tentative D call: TRBD1 (5 bases). Germline CDR1 is MNHEY and CDR2 is SMNVEV (reference sequence). V lost 6 bases to trimming and J lost 5 bases, with 13 bases between them. This CDR3 comprises 13 residues. CDR3: CASRRYQGTEAFF. The CDR3 DNA sequence: TGTGCCAGCAGGCGCTACCAGGGAACTGAAGCTTTCTTT.

The J gene is TRBJ1-2, the V gene TRBV29-1; TRBD1 is a possible D gene (5 bases). V dropped 6 bases and J dropped 6 bases, with 11 bases sitting between them. The germline CDR1 and CDR2 sequences are SQVTM and ANQGSEA. The CDR3 covers 11 residues. The chain's CDR3 is CSVRADNGYTF. The CDR3 nucleotides are TGCAGCGTCAGGGCGGACAATGGCTACACCTTC.

This chain joins TRBV6-1 and TRBJ2-2, with D tentatively TRBD1 (5 bases). CDR3 length equals 13 residues. CDR1 MNHNS and CDR2 SASEGT come from the germline V gene. Trimming removed 6 bases at V and 4 bases at J, with 9 bases between. CDR3 coding DNA: TGTGCCAGCAGCCCAGGGTCCACCGGGGAGCTGTTTTTT. Translating gives CASSPGSTGELFF.

This clonotype has just a few counts. The chain is built from TRBV7-2 and TRBJ1-1; D is uncertain. The CDR3 spans 12 residues. The germline V gene has CDR1 SGHTA and CDR2 FQGNSA. V was clipped by 3 bases and J by 6 bases, with 8 bases between them. CDR3 amino acids: CASSFSGAEAFF. CDR3 nucleotide sequence: TGTGCCAGCAGCTTTAGCGGGGCTGAAGCTTTCTTT.

CDR3 protein: CASSFSRTGLVVYGYTF. The CDR3 DNA is TGTGCCAGCAGCTTCTCTCGGACAGGCCTAGTTGTCTATGGCTACACCTTC. The chain combines TRBV7-3 with TRBJ1-2, with TRBD1 matching over 7 bases. V trimming: 3 bases; J trimming: 4 bases; junction bases outside the gene matches: 14. The CDR3 has 17 amino acids. Germline CDR1 and CDR2: SGHTA and FQGTGA.